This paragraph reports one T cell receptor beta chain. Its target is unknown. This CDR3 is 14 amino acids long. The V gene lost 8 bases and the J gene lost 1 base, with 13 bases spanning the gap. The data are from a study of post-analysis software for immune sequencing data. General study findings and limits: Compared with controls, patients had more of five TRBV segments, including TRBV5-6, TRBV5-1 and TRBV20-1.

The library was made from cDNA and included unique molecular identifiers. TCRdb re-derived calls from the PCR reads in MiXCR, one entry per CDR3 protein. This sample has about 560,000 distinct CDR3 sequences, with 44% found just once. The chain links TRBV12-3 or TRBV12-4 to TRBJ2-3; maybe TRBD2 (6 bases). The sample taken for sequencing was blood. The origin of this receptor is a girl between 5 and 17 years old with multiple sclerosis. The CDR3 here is CASGRSSGTDTQYF. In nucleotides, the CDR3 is TGTGCCAGCGGGAGGAGTTCGGGCACAGATACGCAGTATTTT.